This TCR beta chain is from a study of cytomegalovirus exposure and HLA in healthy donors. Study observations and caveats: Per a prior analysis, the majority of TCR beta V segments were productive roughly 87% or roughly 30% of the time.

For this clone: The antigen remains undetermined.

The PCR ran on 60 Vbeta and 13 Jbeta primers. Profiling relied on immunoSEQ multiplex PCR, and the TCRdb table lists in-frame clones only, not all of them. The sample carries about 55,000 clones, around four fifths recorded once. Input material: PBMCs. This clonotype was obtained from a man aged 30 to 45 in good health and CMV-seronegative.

CDR3 protein: CGTGDSGNQPQHF. In DNA, the CDR3 is TGTGGTACAGGGGATAGCGGCAATCAGCCCCAGCATTTT. The chain links TRBV6-1 to TRBJ1-5; 7 bases map to TRBD1. Per the germline V gene, CDR1 is MNHNS and CDR2 is SASEGT. This CDR3 region has 13 residues.